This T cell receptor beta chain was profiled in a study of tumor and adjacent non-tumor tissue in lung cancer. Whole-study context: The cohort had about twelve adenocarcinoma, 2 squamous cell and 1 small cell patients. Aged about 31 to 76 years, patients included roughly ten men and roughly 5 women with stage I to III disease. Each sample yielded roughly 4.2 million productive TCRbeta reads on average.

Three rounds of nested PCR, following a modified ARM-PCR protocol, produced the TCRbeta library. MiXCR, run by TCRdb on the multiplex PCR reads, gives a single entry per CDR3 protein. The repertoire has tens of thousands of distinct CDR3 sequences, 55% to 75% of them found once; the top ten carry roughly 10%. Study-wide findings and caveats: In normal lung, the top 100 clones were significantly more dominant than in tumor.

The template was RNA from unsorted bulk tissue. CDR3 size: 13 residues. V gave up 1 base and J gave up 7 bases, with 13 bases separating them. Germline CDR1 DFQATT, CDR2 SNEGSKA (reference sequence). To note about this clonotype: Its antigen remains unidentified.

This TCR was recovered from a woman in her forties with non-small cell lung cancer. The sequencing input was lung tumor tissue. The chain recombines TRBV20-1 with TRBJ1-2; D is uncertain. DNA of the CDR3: TGCAGTGCTAGAGTACCACGCAGGCCTGGCTACACCTTC. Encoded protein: CSARVPRRPGYTF.